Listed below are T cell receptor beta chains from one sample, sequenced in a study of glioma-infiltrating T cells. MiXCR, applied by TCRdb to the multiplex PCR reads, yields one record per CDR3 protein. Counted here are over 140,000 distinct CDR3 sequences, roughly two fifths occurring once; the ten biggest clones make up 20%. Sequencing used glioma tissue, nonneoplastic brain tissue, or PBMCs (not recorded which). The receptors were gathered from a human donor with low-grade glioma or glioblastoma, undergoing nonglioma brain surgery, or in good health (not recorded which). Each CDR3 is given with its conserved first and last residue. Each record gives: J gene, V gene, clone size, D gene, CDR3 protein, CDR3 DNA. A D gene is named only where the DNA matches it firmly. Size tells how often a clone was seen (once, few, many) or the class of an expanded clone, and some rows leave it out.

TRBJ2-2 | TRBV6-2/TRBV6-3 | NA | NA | CASSERALTGELFF | TGTGCCAGCAGTGAGAGGGCTCTAACCGGGGAGCTGTTTTTT
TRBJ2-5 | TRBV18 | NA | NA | CASSPTGSETQYF | TGTGCCAGCTCACCGACAGGTAGCGAGACCCAGTACTTC
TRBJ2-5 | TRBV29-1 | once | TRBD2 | CSVDKPSGTQETQYF | TGCAGCGTTGATAAACCTAGCGGAACTCAAGAGACCCAGTACTTC
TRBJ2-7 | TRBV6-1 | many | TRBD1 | CASSQGTGVQEQYF | TGTGCCAGCAGTCAGGGGACAGGGGTGCAAGAGCAGTACTTC
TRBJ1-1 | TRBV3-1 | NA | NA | CASSQTVRPGAEAFF | TGTGCCAGCAGCCAAACGGTCAGACCCGGAGCTGAAGCTTTCTTT
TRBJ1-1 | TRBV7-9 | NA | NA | CARRLYQGSAFF | TGTGCCCGCAGGTTATATCAGGGTTCCGCTTTCTTT
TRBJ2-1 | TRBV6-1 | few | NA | CASIGDHNEQFF | TGTGCCAGCATAGGGGATCACAATGAGCAGTTCTTC
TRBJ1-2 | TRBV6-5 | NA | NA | CASSYVQDRAMGYGYTF | TGTGCCAGCAGTTACGTCCAGGACCGGGCCATGGGCTATGGCTACACCTTC
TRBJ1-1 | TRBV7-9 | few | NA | CASSLVESEAFF | TGTGCCAGCAGCTTGGTAGAATCTGAAGCTTTCTTT
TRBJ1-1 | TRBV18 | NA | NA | CASSSQGWNTEAFF | TGTGCCAGCTCATCCCAGGGGTGGAACACTGAAGCTTTCTTT
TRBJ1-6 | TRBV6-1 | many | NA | CASAWGAGYSPLHF | TGTGCCAGTGCCTGGGGGGCTGGCTATTCACCCCTCCACTTT
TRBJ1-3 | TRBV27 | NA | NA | CASSAYRDGNTIYF | TGTGCCAGCAGTGCCTACAGGGATGGAAACACCATATATTTT
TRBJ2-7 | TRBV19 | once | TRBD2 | CASSGTREQYF | TGTGCCAGTAGTGGGACTAGGGAGCAGTACTTC
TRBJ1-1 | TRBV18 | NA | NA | CSSSPKAANTEAFF | TGTTCCAGCTCACCAAAAGCTGCGAACACTGAAGCTTTCTTT
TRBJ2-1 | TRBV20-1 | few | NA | CSARDPLQGSYNEQFF | TGCAGTGCTAGAGATCCATTACAGGGTTCCTACAATGAGCAGTTCTTC
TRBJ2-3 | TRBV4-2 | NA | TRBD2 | CASSGLAGPSTDTQYF | TGTGCCAGCTCTGGACTAGCGGGACCAAGCACAGATACGCAGTATTTT
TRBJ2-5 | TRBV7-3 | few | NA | CASSSRTGQETQYF | TGTGCCAGCAGCTCGAGGACTGGCCAAGAGACCCAGTACTTC
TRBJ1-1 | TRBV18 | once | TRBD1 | CASSQRDRATTEAFF | TGTGCCAGCTCGCAGAGGGACAGAGCAACCACTGAAGCTTTCTTT
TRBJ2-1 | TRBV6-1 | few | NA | CASSRGPPYNEQFF | TGTGCCAGCAGTCGGGGGCCCCCCTACAATGAGCAGTTCTTC
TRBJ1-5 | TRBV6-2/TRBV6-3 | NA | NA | CATTLGPGQPQHF | TGTGCCACCACCCTCGGGCCTGGTCAGCCCCAGCATTTT
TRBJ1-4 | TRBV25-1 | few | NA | CASSGSTGSWNEKLFF | TGTGCCAGCAGTGGTTCCACAGGGTCTTGGAATGAAAAACTGTTTTTT
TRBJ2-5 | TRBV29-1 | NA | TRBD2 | CSVVSGSETQYF | TGCAGCGTTGTTAGCGGGAGCGAGACCCAGTACTTC
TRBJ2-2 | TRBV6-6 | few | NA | CASSTAITGELFF | TGTGCCAGTAGCACAGCAATCACCGGGGAGCTGTTTTTT
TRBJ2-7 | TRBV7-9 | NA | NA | CASSSGQNPYEQYF | TGTGCCAGCAGCTCCGGACAGAACCCCTACGAGCAGTACTTC
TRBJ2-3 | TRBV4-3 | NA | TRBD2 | CASRIGLAGTDTQYF | TGCGCCAGCAGAATCGGACTAGCGGGGACAGATACGCAGTATTTT
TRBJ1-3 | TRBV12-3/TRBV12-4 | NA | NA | CASSQTSLSGNTIYF | TGTGCCAGCAGTCAAACGTCGCTCTCTGGAAACACCATATATTTT
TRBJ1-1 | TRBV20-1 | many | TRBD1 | CSASKDRGQAFF | TGCAGTGCGTCAAAGGACAGGGGCCAAGCTTTCTTT
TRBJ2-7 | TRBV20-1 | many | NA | CSARDTEDYEQYF | TGCAGTGCTAGAGATACAGAAGACTACGAGCAGTACTTC
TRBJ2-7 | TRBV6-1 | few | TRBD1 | CATGQGYEQYF | TGTGCCACGGGACAGGGCTACGAGCAGTACTTC
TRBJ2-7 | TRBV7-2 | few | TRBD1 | CASSKDRAGEQYF | TGTGCCAGCAGCAAAGACAGGGCGGGCGAGCAGTACTTC
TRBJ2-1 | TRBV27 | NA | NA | CASIRGNEQFF | TGTGCCAGCATCCGAGGGAATGAGCAGTTCTTC
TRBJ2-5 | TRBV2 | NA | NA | CASSDIQETQYF | TGTGCCAGCAGTGATATACAAGAGACCCAGTACTTC
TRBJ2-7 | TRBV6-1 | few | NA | CASSPSRAHATSYEQYF | TGTGCCAGCAGCCCGTCTAGGGCCCACGCCACCTCCTACGAGCAGTACTTC
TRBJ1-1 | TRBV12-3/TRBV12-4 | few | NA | CASREGQNTEAFF | TGTGCCAGCAGAGAGGGACAGAACACTGAAGCTTTCTTT
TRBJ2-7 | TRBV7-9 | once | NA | CASSEAGSYEQYF | TGTGCCAGCAGTGAGGCAGGGAGCTACGAGCAGTACTTC
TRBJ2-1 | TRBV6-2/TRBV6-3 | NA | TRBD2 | CASRGRGNEQFF | TGTGCCAGCAGAGGGAGGGGTAATGAGCAGTTCTTC
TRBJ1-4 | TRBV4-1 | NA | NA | CASSQDAIGQSNEKLFF | TGCGCCAGCAGCCAAGATGCTATAGGACAGTCTAATGAAAAACTGTTTTTT
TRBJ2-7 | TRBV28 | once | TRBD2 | CASSRAGSPYEQYF | TGTGCCAGCAGTCGAGCGGGATCCCCCTACGAGCAGTACTTC
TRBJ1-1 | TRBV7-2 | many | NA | CASSLDRNTEAFF | TGTGCCAGCAGCTTAGACAGGAACACTGAAGCTTTCTTT
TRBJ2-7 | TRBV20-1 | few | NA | CSANYAGLQYF | TGCAGTGCTAATTACGCGGGCTTGCAGTACTTC
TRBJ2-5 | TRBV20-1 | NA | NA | CSARDALGIQETQYF | TGCAGTGCTAGAGATGCACTTGGAATCCAAGAGACCCAGTACTTC
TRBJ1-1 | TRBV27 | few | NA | CASKRGSPTNTEAFF | TGTGCCAGCAAACGGGGATCTCCCACGAACACTGAAGCTTTCTTT
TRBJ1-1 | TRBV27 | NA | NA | CASSLPGRSEAFF | TGTGCCAGCAGTTTACCAGGCAGAAGTGAAGCTTTCTTT